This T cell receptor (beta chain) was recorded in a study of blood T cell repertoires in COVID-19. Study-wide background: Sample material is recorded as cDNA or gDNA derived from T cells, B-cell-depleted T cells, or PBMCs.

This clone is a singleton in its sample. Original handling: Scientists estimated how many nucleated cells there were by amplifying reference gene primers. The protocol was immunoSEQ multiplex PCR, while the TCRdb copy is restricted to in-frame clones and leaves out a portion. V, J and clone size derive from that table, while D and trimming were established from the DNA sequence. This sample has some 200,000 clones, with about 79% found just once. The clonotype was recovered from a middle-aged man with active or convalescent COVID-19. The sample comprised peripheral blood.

CDR3 nucleotide sequence: TGTGCCAGCAGTTGGGGTTTGGGGACTAAGGGCGAGCAGTACTTC. This gives the protein CASSWGLGTKGEQYF. The chain is built from TRBV6-5 and TRBJ2-7, with 7 bases aligning to TRBD2. Germline assignment: CDR1 MNHEY and CDR2 SVGAGI. This CDR3 is built from 15 residues. V shed 4 bases and J 6 bases; nucleotides not matched to a gene: 12.